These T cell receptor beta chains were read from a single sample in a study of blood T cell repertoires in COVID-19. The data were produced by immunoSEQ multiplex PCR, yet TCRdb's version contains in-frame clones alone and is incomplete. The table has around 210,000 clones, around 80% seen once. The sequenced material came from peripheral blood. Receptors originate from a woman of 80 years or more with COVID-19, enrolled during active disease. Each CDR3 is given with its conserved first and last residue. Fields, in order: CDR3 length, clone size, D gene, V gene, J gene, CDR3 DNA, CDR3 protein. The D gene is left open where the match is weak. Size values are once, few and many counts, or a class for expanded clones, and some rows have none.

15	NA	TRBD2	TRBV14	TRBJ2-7	TGTGCCAGCAGCCAAGTTTACGGGAGGCCCCACGAGCAGTACTTC	CASSQVYGRPHEQYF
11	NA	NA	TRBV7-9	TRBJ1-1	TGTGCCAGCGGAAACGGGGGGGCGGCTTTCTTT	CASGNGGAAFF
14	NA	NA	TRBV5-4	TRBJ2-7	TGTGCCAGCCGTCAGGGGAACTCACCGGGCGAGCAGTACTTC	CASRQGNSPGEQYF
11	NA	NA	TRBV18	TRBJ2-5	TGTGCCAGCTCACCCGGGGAGACCCAGTACTTC	CASSPGETQYF
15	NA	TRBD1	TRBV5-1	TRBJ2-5	TGCGCCAGCAGCCCAGGGACAGCCAACCAAGAGACCCAGTACTTC	CASSPGTANQETQYF
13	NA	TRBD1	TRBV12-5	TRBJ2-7	TGTGCTAATGGTTTGGGACAGGGCCACGAGCAGTACTTC	CANGLGQGHEQYF
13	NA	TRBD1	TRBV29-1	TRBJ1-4	TGCAGCGTTGGGGGACAGGGAGGCGAAAAACTGTTTTTT	CSVGGQGGEKLFF
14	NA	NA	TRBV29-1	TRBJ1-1	TGCAGCGCCAACCGTCAGGGAGGACGGACTGAAGCTTTCTTT	CSANRQGGRTEAFF
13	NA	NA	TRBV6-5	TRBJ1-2	TGTGCCAGCAGATCCGCAGGGAAAGATGGCTACACCTTC	CASRSAGKDGYTF
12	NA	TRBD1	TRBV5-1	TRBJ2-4	TGCGCCAGCTGGGACAGGAGGGACATTCAGTACTTC	CASWDRRDIQYF
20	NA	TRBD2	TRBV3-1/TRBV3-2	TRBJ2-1	TGTGCCAGCAGCCGGTACTATGGGACTAGCGGGGAACTCTCCTACAATGAGCAGTTCTTC	CASSRYYGTSGELSYNEQFF
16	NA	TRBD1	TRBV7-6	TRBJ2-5	TGTGCCAGCAGCTCAAATCCGGGACAGGGTTCGGAGACCCAGTACTTC	CASSSNPGQGSETQYF
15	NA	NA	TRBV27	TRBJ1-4	TGTGCCAGCAGTTTATCACGGCAGGGATTCGAAAAACTGTTTTTT	CASSLSRQGFEKLFF
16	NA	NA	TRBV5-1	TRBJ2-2	TGCGCCAGCAGCTTACTGGACAGAAAAGACACCGGGGAGCTGTTTTTT	CASSLLDRKDTGELFF
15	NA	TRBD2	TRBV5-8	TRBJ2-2	TGTGCCAGCAGCTCGGGGGGGCCGAACACCGGGGAGCTGTTTTTT	CASSSGGPNTGELFF
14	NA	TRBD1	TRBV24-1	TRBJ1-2	TGTGCCACCAGTGACTCGGGACAGGTCGGTGGCTACACCTTC	CATSDSGQVGGYTF
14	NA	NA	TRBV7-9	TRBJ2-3	TGTGCCAGCAGCTTAATTGGCCCCACAGATACGCAGTATTTT	CASSLIGPTDTQYF
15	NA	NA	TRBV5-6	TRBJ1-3	TGTGCCAGCAGCTTGGGTTCGGGTTCTGGAAACACCATATATTTT	CASSLGSGSGNTIYF
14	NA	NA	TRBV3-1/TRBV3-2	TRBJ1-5	TGTGCCAGCAGCTTGGGGGGGTACAATCAGCCCCAGCATTTT	CASSLGGYNQPQHF
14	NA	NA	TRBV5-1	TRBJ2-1	TGCGCCAGCAGCTTTGGCGGGATCTGGGATGAGCAGTTCTTC	CASSFGGIWDEQFF
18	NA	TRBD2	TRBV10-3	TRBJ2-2	TGTGCCATCAGTGAGGGGGCAGGACTAGCCCTGAACACCGGGGAGCTGTTTTTT	CAISEGAGLALNTGELFF
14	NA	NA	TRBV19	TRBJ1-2	TGTGCCAGTAGTATTGCGGGGCTTTTCTATGGCTACACCTTC	CASSIAGLFYGYTF
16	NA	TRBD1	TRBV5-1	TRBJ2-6	TGCGCCAGCAGCTCGGGGACAGTTCCTGGGGCCAACGTCCTGACTTTC	CASSSGTVPGANVLTF
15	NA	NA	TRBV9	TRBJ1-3	TGTGCCAGCAGCGGAGACTTGGGTTATGGAAACACCATATATTTT	CASSGDLGYGNTIYF
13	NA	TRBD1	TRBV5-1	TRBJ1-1	TGCGCCAGCAGCATAGGGACAGCCACTGAAGCTTTCTTT	CASSIGTATEAFF
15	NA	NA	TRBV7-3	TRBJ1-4	TGTGCCAGCAGCGTAAGCGGACAGCCCTATGAAAAACTGTTTTTT	CASSVSGQPYEKLFF
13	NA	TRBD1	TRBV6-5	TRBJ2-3	TGTGCCAGCAGACGTACAGGGGAGGATACGCAGTATTTT	CASRRTGEDTQYF
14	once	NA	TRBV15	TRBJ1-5	TGTGCCACCAGCAGAGAACAGAACAATCAGCCCCAGCATTTT	CATSREQNNQPQHF
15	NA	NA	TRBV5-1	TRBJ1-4	TGCGCCAGCAGCCCGGCGGCAGGAGGATTAGAAAAACTGTTTTTT	CASSPAAGGLEKLFF
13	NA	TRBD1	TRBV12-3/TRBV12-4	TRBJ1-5	TGTGCCAGCAGTGACAGGGGCAATCAGCCCCAGCATTTT	CASSDRGNQPQHF
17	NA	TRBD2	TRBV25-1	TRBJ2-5	TGTGCCAGCAGCGTGAGGCGGGGGACCCGGGGGCAAGAGACCCAGTACTTC	CASSVRRGTRGQETQYF
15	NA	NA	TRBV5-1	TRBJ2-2	TGCGCCAGCAGCCTCTGGTGGCAAAACACCGGGGAGCTGTTTTTT	CASSLWWQNTGELFF
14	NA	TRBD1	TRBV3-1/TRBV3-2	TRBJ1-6	TGTGCCAGCAGAGAGACAGGGAATAATTCACCCCTCCACTTT	CASRETGNNSPLHF
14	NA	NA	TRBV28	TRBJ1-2	TGTGCCAGCAGTCTCCCCTCCCCCCCTTATGGCTACACCTTC	CASSLPSPPYGYTF
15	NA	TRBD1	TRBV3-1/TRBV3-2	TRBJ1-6	TGTGCCAGCAGCCCTCGGGACAGCGATAATTCACCCCTCCACTTT	CASSPRDSDNSPLHF
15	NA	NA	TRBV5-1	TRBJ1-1	TGCGCCAGCAGCTTGGTGGGCGGGGGCGCAGATGAAGCTTTCTTT	CASSLVGGGADEAFF
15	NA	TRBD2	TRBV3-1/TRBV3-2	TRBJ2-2	TGTGCCAGCAGCCGGTTGGCGGGGGAGGCCGGGGAGCTGTTTTTT	CASSRLAGEAGELFF
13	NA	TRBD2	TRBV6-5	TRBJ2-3	TGTGCCAGCACCTACGGGGGGGCAGATACGCAGTATTTT	CASTYGGADTQYF
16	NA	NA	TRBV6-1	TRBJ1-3	TGTGCCAGCAGTGAAGCACCCGCGGGGGCTGGAAACACCATATATTTT	CASSEAPAGAGNTIYF
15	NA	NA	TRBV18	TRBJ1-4	TGTGCCAGCTCACCGCAGACTGCAACTAATGAAAAACTGTTTTTT	CASSPQTATNEKLFF